Sequencing of this TCR beta chain was carried out in a study of Tregs in tolerant kidney transplant recipients. Points from the study as a whole: Expanding Tregs on activated donor B cells appeared to best identify donor-specific TCRbeta clones. Few patients were studied, so findings need validation in larger groups. This study did not directly address biological reproducibility.

For this clone: Its target is unknown.

With 0 bases removed from V and 6 bases from J, the gap between germline ends came to 6 bases. This CDR3 has 14 amino acids. Germline-derived CDR1 and CDR2 are LNHNV and YYDKDF (reference sequence). Unstimulated regulatory T cells (CD4+CD25+CD127-), CD4+CD25- non-regulatory cells, CD4 and CD8 cells were FACS-sorted from thawed PBMCs. TCRdb keeps only in-frame clones here, not all; method: immunoSEQ multiplex PCR. In the table there are 90,000 or so clones, around 94% of which are singletons. V and J are TRBV15 and TRBJ1-6; no clear D. The source of this sequence is a human donor in good health. The sample taken for sequencing was CD8+ T cells from blood. The CDR3 region has the DNA TGTGCCACCAGCAGAGATGCAACTAATTCACCCCTCCACTTT. Its protein product is CATSRDATNSPLHF.